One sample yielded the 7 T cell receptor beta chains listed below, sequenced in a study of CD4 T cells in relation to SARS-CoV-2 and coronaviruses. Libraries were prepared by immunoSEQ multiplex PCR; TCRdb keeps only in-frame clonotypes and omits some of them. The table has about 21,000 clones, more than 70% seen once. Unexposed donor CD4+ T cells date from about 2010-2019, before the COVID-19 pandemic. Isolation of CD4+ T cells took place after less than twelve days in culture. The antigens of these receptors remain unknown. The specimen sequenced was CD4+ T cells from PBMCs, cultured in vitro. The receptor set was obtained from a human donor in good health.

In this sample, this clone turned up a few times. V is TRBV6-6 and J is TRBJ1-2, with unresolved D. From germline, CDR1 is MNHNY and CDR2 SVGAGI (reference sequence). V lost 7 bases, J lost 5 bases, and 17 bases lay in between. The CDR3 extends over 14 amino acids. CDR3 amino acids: CASTTPPGWYGYTF. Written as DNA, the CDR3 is TGTGCCAGCACCACCCCCCCGGGTTGGTATGGCTACACCTTC.

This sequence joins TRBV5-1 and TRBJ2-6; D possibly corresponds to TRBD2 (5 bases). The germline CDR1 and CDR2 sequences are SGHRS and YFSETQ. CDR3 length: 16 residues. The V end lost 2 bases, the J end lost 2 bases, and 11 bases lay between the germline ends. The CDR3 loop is CASSFDTGAGANVLTF. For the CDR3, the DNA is TGCGCCAGCAGCTTCGACACCGGGGCTGGGGCCAACGTCCTGACTTTC. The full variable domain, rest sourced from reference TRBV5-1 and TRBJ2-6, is KAGVTQTPRYLIKTRGQQVTLSCSPISGHRSVSWYQQTPGQGLQFLFEYFSETQRNKGNFPGRFSGRQFSNSRSEMNVSTLELGDSALYLCASSFDTGAGANVLTFGAGSRLTVL.

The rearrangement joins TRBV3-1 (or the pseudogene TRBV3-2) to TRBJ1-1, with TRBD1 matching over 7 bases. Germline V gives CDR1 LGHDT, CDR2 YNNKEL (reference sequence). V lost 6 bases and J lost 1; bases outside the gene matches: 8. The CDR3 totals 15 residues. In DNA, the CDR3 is TGTGCCAGCAGGCGACAGGGTTCGGGGAACACTGAAGCTTTCTTT. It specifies CASRRQGSGNTEAFF.

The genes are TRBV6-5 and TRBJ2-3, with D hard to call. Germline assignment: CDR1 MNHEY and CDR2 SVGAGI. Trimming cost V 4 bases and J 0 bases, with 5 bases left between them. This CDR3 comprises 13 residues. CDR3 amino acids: CASSFSSTDTQYF. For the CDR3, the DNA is TGTGCCAGCAGTTTCAGTAGCACAGATACGCAGTATTTT.

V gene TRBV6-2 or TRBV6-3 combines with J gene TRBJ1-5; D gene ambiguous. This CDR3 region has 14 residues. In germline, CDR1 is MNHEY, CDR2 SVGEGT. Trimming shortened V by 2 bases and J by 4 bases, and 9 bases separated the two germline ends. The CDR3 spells CASSYAPENQPQHF. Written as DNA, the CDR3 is TGTGCCAGCAGTTACGCGCCCGAGAATCAGCCCCAGCATTTT.

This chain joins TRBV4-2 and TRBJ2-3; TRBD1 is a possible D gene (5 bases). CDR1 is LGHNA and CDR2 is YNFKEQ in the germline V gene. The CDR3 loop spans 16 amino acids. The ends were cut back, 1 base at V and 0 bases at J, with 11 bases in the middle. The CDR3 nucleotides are TGTGCCAGCAGCCAAGCCACAGGAAGGAGCACAGATACGCAGTATTTT. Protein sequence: CASSQATGRSTDTQYF.

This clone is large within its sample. CDR3 sequence: CASSLGPAGEQFF. The CDR3 DNA follows: TGTGCCAGCAGCCTCGGACCTGCAGGGGAGCAGTTCTTC. The chain carries TRBV7-2 and TRBJ2-1, with D perhaps TRBD1 (5 bases). Germline CDR1 reads SGHTA; CDR2 reads FQGNSA. This CDR3 spans 13 amino acids. With 5 bases removed from V and 10 bases from J, the gap between germline ends came to 15 bases.